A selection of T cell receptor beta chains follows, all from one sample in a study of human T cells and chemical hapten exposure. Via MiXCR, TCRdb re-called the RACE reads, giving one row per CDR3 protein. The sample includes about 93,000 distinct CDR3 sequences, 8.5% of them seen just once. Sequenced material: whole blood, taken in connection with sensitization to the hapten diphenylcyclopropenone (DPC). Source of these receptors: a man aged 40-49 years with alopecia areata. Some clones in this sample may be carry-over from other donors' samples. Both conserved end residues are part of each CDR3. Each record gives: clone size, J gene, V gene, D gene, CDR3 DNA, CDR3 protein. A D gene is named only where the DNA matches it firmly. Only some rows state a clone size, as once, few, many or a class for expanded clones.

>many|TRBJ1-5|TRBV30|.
TGTGCCTGGAGTCGTGACAGCAATCAGCCCCAGCATTTT
CAWSRDSNQPQHF
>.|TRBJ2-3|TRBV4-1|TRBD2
TGCGCCAGCAGCCAAGATCGACTAGCGGGAGCCACCACAGATACGCAGTATTTT
CASSQDRLAGATTDTQYF
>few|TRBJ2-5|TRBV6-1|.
TGTGCCAGCAGTGAACAGGGGCTTGACCAGTACTTC
CASSEQGLDQYF
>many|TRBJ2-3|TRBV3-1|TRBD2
TGTGCCAGCAGCCCCCTAGCGGGAGCCCCGGAGGATACGCAGTATTTT
CASSPLAGAPEDTQYF
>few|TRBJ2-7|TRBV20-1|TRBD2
TGCAGTGCTAGAGGGCCCCGCGGTAGCGGGAGGCACGAGCAGTACTTC
CSARGPRGSGRHEQYF
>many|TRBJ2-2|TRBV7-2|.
TGTGCCAGCAGCCTGCTGCTAGGGAACACCGGGGAGCTGTTTTTT
CASSLLLGNTGELFF
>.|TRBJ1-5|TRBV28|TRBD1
TGTGCCAGCAGGAACAGGGGGGGGGGCAATCAGCCCCAGCATTTT
CASRNRGGGNQPQHF
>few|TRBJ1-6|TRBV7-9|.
TGTGCCAGCAGCTTATCGTTCGTCAATTCACCCCTCCACTTT
CASSLSFVNSPLHF
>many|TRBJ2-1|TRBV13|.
TGTGCCAGCAGCTTAGGGGCGGCCTCCAACCACAATGAGCAGTTCTTC
CASSLGAASNHNEQFF
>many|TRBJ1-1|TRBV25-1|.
TGTGCCAGCAGTGGGGGAACTTCCACTGAAGCTTTCTTT
CASSGGTSTEAFF
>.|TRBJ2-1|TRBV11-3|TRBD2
TGTGCGAGCAGCTTACTGAGACTAGCGAGATACAATGAGCAGTTCTTC
CASSLLRLARYNEQFF
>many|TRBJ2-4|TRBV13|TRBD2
TGTGCCAGCAGCTATACTAGCGGGACGGACATTCAGTACTTC
CASSYTSGTDIQYF
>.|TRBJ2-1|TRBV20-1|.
TGCAGTGCTAGAGACGACTTAGCGGTCTACAATGAGCAGTTCTTC
CSARDDLAVYNEQFF
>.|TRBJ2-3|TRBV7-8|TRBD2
TGTGCCAGCAGCCCCGGGAGGTCCCCGACTCGTAGCACAGATACGCAGTATTTT
CASSPGRSPTRSTDTQYF
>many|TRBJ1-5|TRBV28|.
TGTGCCAGCAGACCCCCGGGCCTTGGACAGCCCCAGCATTTT
CASRPPGLGQPQHF
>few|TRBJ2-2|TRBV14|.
TGTGCCAGCAGCCAAGAAGCCCTATCCGGGGAGCTGTTTTTT
CASSQEALSGELFF
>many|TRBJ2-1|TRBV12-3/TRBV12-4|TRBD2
TGTGCCAGCAGTCTTTTGGACCTTACTAGCGGACCCTCCTACAATGAGCAGTTCTTC
CASSLLDLTSGPSYNEQFF
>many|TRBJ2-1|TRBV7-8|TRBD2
TGTGCCAGCAGCTTAGGTCCTAGCGGGACCTACAATGAGCAGTTCTTC
CASSLGPSGTYNEQFF
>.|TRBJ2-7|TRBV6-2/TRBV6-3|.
TGTGCCAGCAACAACTTTGAACGGTACGAGCAGTACTTC
CASNNFERYEQYF
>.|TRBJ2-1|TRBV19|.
TGTGCCAGTAGTATCACCGGACTCTTGGGGGAGCAGTTCTTC
CASSITGLLGEQFF
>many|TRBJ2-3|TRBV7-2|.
TGTGCCAGCAGCTCAGAAAGTAGGGACATCAGCACAGATACGCAGTATTTT
CASSSESRDISTDTQYF
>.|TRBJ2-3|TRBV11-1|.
TGTGCCAGCAGCCGGGACATCCTGTACACAGATACGCAGTATTTT
CASSRDILYTDTQYF
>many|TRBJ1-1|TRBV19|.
TGTGCCAGTAGTATCAGGTCGGGGCTCGACACTGAAGCTTTCTTT
CASSIRSGLDTEAFF
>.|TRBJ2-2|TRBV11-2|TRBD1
TGTGCCAGCAGCTTATTTTCGGCACAGGGGTTTTTGACCGGGGAGCTGTTTTTT
CASSLFSAQGFLTGELFF
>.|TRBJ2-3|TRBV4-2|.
TGTGCCAGCAGCCGTTTCCTTAGCGGAGCTAGCACAGATACGCAGTATTTT
CASSRFLSGASTDTQYF
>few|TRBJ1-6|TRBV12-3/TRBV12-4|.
TGTGCCAGCAGTTTAAGAGGGATCTCACCCCTCCACTTT
CASSLRGISPLHF
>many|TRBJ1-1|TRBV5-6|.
TGTGCCAGCAGCTTGGGCTCTGGGGGCCACACTGAAGCTTTCTTT
CASSLGSGGHTEAFF
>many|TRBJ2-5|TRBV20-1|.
TGCAGTGCTACCCCGGACGGACGTCATGCGACCCAGTACTTC
CSATPDGRHATQYF
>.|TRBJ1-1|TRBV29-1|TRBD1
TGCAGCGTTGTTCCCGGACAGGGAATCGGGACTGAAGCTTTCTTT
CSVVPGQGIGTEAFF
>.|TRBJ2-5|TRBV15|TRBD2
TGTGCCACCAGCAGAGTGAAGGGACTAGCGGGAGGGCCTAGAGGAGTCGAGACCCAGTACTTC
CATSRVKGLAGGPRGVETQYF
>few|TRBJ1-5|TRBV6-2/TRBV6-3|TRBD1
TGTGCCAGCAGTTACTCCCGGGACAGGGATCTTAGCAATCAGCCCCAGCATTTT
CASSYSRDRDLSNQPQHF
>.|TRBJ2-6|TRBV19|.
TGTGCCAGTAGTATTGCGCCGGGGAACGTCCTGACTTTC
CASSIAPGNVLTF
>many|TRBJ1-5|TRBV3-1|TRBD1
TGTGCCAGCAGCCAAGGCATCGCAGGGGGTAGTCAGCCCCAGCATTTT
CASSQGIAGGSQPQHF
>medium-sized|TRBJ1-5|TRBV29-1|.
TGCAGCGTCCTGTCGACAGGAGGGCAGCCCCAGCATTTT
CSVLSTGGQPQHF
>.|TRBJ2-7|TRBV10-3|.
TGTGCCATCCCGGCTCGGGAGAGGAACTCGGACGAGCAGTACTTC
CAIPARERNSDEQYF
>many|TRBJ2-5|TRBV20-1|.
TGCAGTGCCCCCCAGGGGATCGGTGAGACCCAGTACTTC
CSAPQGIGETQYF
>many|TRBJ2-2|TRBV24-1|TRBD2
TGTGCCACCAGTGATTCGGGGCGGACTAGCGGGAGGGACACCGGGGAGCTGTTTTTT
CATSDSGRTSGRDTGELFF
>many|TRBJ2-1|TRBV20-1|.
TGCAGTGCTATGGTCCCGGAGCAGGAGGATGAGCAGTTCTTC
CSAMVPEQEDEQFF
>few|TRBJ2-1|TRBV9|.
TGTGCCAGCAGCCTAGTAGGGAAGGGAAGTGAGCAGTTCTTC
CASSLVGKGSEQFF
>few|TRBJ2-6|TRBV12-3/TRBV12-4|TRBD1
TGTGCCAGCAGCCGGACAGGGGGCGCTTCTGGGGCCAACGTCCTGACTTTC
CASSRTGGASGANVLTF
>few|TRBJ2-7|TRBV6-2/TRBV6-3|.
TGTGCCAGCAGTTACGACAGCTCCTACGAGCAGTACTTC
CASSYDSSYEQYF
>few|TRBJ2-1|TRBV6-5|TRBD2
TGTGCCAGCAGTCGATCTAGCGGGACCTCCTACAATGAGCAGTTCTTC
CASSRSSGTSYNEQFF
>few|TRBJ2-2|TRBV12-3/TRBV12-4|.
TGTGCCAGCAGTTTAGGGACGTTAACCGGGGAGCTGTTTTTT
CASSLGTLTGELFF
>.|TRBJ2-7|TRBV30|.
TGTGCCTGGACGTCACAGGGCTACGAGCAGTACTTC
CAWTSQGYEQYF
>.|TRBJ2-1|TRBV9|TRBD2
TGTGCCAGCAGCGTAGGGCTCATGGGACTAGCGGGAGACAATGAGCAGTTCTTC
CASSVGLMGLAGDNEQFF
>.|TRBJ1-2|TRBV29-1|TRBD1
TGCAGCGTTGTAGGACAGGGGGCGGGCGGCTACACCTTC
CSVVGQGAGGYTF
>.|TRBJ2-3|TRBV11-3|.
TGTGCCAGCAGCTTCGGGGGACAAACGGATACGCAGTATTTT
CASSFGGQTDTQYF
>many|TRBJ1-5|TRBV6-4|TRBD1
TGTGCCAGCAGCTATTCAGGGGGAGTCAATCAGCCCCAGCATTTT
CASSYSGGVNQPQHF
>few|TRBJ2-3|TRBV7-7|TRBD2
TGTGCTAGCAGCTTAGGCGGGAGTGCAGATACGCAGTATTTT
CASSLGGSADTQYF
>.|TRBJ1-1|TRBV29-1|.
TGCAGCGCCGAGGAGGGGATGAACACTGAAGCTTTCTTT
CSAEEGMNTEAFF